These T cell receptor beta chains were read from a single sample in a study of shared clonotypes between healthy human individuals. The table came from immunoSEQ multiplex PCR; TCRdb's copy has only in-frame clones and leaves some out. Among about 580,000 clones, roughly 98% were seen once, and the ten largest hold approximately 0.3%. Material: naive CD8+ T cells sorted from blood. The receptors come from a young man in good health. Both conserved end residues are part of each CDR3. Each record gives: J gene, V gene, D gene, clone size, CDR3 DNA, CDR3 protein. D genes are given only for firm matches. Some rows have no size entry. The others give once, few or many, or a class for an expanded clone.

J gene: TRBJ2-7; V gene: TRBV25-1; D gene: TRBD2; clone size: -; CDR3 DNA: TGTGCCAAAAGTAGCGGGAGTGCCGAGCAGTACTTC; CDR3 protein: CAKSSGSAEQYF
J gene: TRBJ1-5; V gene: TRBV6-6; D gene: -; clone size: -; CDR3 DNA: TGTGCCAGCAGTCCCAAGGAGGTGGCATCAAATCAGCCCCAGCATTTT; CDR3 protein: CASSPKEVASNQPQHF
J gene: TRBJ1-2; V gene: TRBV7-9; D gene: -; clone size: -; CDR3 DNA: TGTGCCAGCAGCGCCGATCTACAGAGAGCTAACTATGGCTACACCTTC; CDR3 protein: CASSADLQRANYGYTF
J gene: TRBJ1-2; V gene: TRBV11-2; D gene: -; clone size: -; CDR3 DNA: TGTGCCAGCAGCTCGGGGACGGTCTATGGCTACACCTTC; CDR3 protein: CASSSGTVYGYTF
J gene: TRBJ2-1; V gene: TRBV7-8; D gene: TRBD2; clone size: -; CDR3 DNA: TGTGCCAGCAGCGAGGGACTAGCGGGAGACCTTAGACCCTACAATGAGCAGTTCTTC; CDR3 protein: CASSEGLAGDLRPYNEQFF
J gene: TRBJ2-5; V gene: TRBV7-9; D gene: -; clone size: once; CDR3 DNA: TGTGCCAGCAGCTTAGTTGGGTCAGGGCAGGAGACCCAGTACTTC; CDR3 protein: CASSLVGSGQETQYF
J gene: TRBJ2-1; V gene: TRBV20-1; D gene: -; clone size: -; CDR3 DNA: TGCAGTGCCCACTCGAACAATGAGCAGTTCTTC; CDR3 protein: CSAHSNNEQFF
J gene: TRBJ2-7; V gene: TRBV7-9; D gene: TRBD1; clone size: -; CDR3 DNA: TGTGCCAGCAGCCGACAGGGGACCTACGAGCAGTACTTC; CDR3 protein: CASSRQGTYEQYF
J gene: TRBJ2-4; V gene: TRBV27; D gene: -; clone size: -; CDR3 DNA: TGTGCCAGCCGTTTTTCGGGGACGGTGAACATTCAGTACTTC; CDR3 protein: CASRFSGTVNIQYF
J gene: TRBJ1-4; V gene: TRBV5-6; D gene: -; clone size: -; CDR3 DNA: TGTGCCAGCAGCTTCTTGACTGGAAATGAAAAACTGTTTTTT; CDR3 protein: CASSFLTGNEKLFF
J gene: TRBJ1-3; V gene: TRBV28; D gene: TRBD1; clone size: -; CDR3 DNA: TGTGCCAGCAGTCCTAGCCCCCGGGGACAGAGAAACACCATATATTTT; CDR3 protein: CASSPSPRGQRNTIYF
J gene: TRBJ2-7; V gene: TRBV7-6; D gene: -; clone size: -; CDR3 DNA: TGTGCCAGCAGCTTCCCGGGGGCCTACGAGCAGTACTTC; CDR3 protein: CASSFPGAYEQYF
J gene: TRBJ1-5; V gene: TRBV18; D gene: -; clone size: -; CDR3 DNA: TGTGCCAGCTCACCACTCGGCGGCTGGGGCAATCAGCCCCAGCATTTT; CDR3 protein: CASSPLGGWGNQPQHF
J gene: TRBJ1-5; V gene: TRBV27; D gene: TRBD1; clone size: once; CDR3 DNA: TGTGCCAGCAGTTTAGGGACAGACAATCAGCCCCAGCATTTT; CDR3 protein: CASSLGTDNQPQHF
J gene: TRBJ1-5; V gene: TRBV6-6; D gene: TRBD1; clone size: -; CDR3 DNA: TGTGCCAGCAGCAGGACAGGCATCAATCAGCCCCAGCATTTT; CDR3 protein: CASSRTGINQPQHF
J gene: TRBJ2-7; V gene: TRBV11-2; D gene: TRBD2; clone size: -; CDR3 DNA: TGTGCCAGCAGCTTAGCGATAGCGGGAGGGAGAAGCTACGAGCAGTACTTC; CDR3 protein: CASSLAIAGGRSYEQYF
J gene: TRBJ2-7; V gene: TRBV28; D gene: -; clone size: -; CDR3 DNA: TGTGCCAGCAGCCCTTTCTACGAGCAGTACTTC; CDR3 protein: CASSPFYEQYF
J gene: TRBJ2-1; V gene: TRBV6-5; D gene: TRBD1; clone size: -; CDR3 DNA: TGTGCCAGCAGTCTGGACAGGGGGCCCAACAATGAGCAGTTCTTC; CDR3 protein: CASSLDRGPNNEQFF
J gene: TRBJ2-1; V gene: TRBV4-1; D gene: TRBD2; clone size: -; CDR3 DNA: TGCGCCAGCAGCCAAGATTGGACTAGCGGAACGTACAATGAGCAGTTCTTC; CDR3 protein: CASSQDWTSGTYNEQFF
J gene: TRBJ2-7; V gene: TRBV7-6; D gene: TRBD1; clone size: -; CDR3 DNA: TGTGCCAGCAGCTTAGAGCAGGGGGCTTACGAGCAGTACTTC; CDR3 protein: CASSLEQGAYEQYF
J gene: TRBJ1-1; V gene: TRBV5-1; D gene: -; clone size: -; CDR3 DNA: TGCGCCAGCAGCTTGGATCCGGGGGCGGATGAAGCTTTCTTT; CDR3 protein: CASSLDPGADEAFF
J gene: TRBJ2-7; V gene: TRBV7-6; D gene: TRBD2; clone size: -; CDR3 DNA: TGTGCCAGCAGCTTAGGCTCGAGCGGGAGTTTATCCTACGAGCAGTACTTC; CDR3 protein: CASSLGSSGSLSYEQYF
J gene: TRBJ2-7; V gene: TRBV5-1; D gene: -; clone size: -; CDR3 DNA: TGCGCCAGCAGAATGGATTTAGGGTACGAGCAGTACTTC; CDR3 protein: CASRMDLGYEQYF
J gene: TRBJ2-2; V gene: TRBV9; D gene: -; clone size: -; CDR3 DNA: TGTGCCAGCAGCGTAGACGGGACACCAAACACCGGGGAGCTGTTTTTT; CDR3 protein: CASSVDGTPNTGELFF
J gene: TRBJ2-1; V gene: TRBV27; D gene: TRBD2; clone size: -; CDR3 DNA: TGTGCCAGCAGTTTAGCCTCTAGCGGGAGGCGGAATGAGCAGTTCTTC; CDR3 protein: CASSLASSGRRNEQFF
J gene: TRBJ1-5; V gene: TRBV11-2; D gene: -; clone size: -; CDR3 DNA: TGTGCCAGCAGCTTAGTGTCAGGGGTCAATCAGCCCCAGCATTTT; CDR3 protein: CASSLVSGVNQPQHF